This entry lists 5 T cell receptor beta chains sequenced from one sample in a study of T cell changes during pregnancy in multiple sclerosis. The assay was immunoSEQ multiplex PCR, and TCRdb's table has in-frame clones only and misses some. The sample lists over 90,000 clones, under 95% occurring once. The sample here was peripheral blood, taken after pregnancy. Receptor source: a female donor with multiple sclerosis, enrolled in a pregnancy study.

The V call is TRBV27, the J call TRBJ2-3; 11 bases align to TRBD1. V was pared by 6 bases and J by 1 base, with 9 bases of the junction left unmatched. This CDR3 spans 17 amino acids. Germline V gene data show CDR1 as MNHEY and CDR2 as SMNVEV (reference sequence). Here the CDR3 reads CASRIQGTGGGTDTQYF. CDR3 in DNA: TGTGCCAGCAGAATCCAAGGGACAGGGGGGGGCACAGATACGCAGTATTTT.

The chain carries TRBV5-1 and TRBJ2-5; 9 nucleotides match TRBD1. V lost 7 bases to trimming and J lost 2 bases; unmatched junction nucleotides: 6. Looked up from germline, CDR1 is SGHRS and CDR2 is YFSETQ. CDR3 length: 14 residues. CDR3 sequence (DNA): TGCGCCAGCCGCGGGACAGGGCCTCAAGAGACCCAGTACTTC. It codes for CASRGTGPQETQYF.

The chain employs TRBV11-2 and TRBJ2-2, with 8 bases identical to TRBD1. This CDR3 contains 18 residues. With V trimmed by 3 bases and J by 1 base, 10 bases remained unmatched. CDR1 is SGHAT and CDR2 is FQNNGV in the germline V gene. The CDR3 is CASSFSETGVRNTGELFF. The CDR3 nucleotides read TGTGCCAGCAGCTTCTCGGAGACAGGGGTCAGGAACACCGGGGAGCTGTTTTTT.

This sequence joins TRBV7-6 and TRBJ2-3; maybe TRBD2 (5 bases). V was shortened by 5 bases and J by 4 bases, with 13 bases between the two germline ends. This CDR3 has 14 amino acids. Per germline, CDR1 SGHVS and CDR2 FNYEAQ. The CDR3 loop is CASSSSGKADTQYF. The CDR3 DNA follows: TGTGCCAGCAGCAGCTCCGGGAAAGCAGATACGCAGTATTTT.

This chain uses TRBV29-1 with TRBJ2-1; 8 nucleotides agree with TRBD2. This CDR3 is built from 16 residues. V lost 7 bases to trimming and J lost 1 base; unmatched junction nucleotides: 12. CDR1 and CDR2 from the germline V gene are SQVTM and ANQGSEA. The CDR3 sequence: CSGRGRSGVSYNEQFF. CDR3 bases: TGCAGCGGCCGAGGACGTAGCGGGGTTTCCTACAATGAGCAGTTCTTC.